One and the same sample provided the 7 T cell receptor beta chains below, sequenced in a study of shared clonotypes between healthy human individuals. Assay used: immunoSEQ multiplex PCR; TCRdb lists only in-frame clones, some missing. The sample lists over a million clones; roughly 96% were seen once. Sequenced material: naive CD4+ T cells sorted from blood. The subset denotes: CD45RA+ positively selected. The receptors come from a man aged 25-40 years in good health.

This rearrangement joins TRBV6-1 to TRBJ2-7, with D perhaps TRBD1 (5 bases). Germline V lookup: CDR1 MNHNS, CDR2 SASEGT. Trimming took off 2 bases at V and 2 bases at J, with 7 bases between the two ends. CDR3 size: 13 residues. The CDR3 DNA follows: TGTGCCAGCAGTGAATCGACAGCCTACGAGCAGTACTTC. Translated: CASSESTAYEQYF.

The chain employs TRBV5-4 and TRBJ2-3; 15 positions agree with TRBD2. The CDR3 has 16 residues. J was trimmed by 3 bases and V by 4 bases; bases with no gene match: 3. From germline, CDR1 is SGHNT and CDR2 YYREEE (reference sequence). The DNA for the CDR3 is TGTGCCAGCAGCCAGGGACTAGCGGGAGGAACAGATACGCAGTATTTT. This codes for CASSQGLAGGTDTQYF.

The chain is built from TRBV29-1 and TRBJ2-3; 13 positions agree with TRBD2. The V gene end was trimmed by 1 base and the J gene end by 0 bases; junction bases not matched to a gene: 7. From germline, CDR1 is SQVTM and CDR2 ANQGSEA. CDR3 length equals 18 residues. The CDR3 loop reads CSVEGTSGSVGSTDTQYF. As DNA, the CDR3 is TGCAGCGTTGAAGGGACTAGCGGGAGTGTGGGGAGCACAGATACGCAGTATTTT.

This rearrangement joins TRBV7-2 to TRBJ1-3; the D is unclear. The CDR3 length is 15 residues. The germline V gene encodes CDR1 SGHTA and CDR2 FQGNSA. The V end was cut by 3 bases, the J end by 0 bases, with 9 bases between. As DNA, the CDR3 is TGTGCCAGCAGCTTTGACGGACTCTCTGGAAACACCATATATTTT. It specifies CASSFDGLSGNTIYF.

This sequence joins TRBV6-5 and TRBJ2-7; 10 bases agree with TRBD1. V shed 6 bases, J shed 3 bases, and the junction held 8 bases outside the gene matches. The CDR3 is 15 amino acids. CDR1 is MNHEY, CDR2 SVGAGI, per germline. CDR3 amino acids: CASRPTDRGFYEQYF. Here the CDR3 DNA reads TGTGCCAGCAGGCCGACGGACAGGGGGTTCTACGAGCAGTACTTC.

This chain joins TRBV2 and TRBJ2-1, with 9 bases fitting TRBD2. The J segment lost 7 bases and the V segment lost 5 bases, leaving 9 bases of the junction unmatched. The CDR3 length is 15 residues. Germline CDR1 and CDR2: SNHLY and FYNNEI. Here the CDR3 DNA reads TGTGCCAGCAGTTCCGGGACTAGCAAGAGGAATGAGCAGTTCTTC. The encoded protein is CASSSGTSKRNEQFF.

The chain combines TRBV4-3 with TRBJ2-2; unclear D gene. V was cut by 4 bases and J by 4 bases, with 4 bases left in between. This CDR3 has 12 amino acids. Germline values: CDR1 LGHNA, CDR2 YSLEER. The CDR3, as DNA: TGCGCCAGCAGCCGTAGCACCGGGGAGCTGTTTTTT. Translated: CASSRSTGELFF.